The source of this TCR beta chain is a study of brain T cells in children with intractable seizures. The study's findings and limits: Only CDR3 sequence similarity suggested viral specificity, without known HCMV serostatus.

The time point: blood from clinic visit 5 months post-surgery; TSC patient then seizure free. The sequenced cases were selected for having the highest brain T cell transcript signatures. At least one anti-epileptic drug was given before surgery. Assay: immunoSEQ multiplex PCR; the TCRdb copy retains only in-frame clones and omits some. Of hundreds of thousands of clones detected, nearly 95% appear once; the ten largest clones hold 5% to 7%. Comment on this clone: Antigen unknown.

Germline assignment: CDR1 LGHNA and CDR2 YNFKEQ. V lost 0 bases and J lost 0, with 12 bases in between. This CDR3 has 16 residues. The sample in question was peripheral blood, obtained less than 6 months after surgery. This chain uses TRBV4-2 with TRBJ2-7; a weak D match, TRBD1 (5 bases). This receptor was identified in a boy in the first two years of life with tuberous sclerosis and intractable seizures. CDR3 DNA: TGTGCCAGCAGCCAAGATCCCAGGGCAAGCTCCTACGAGCAGTACTTC. It codes for CASSQDPRASSYEQYF.